The TCR beta chain described here comes from a study of blood T cells in healthy people across ages. CDR3 length: 11 amino acids. V lost 3 bases and J lost 15, with 12 bases in between. From germline, CDR1 is LGHDT and CDR2 YNNKEL (reference sequence). With a J-beta primer mix and a sample-barcoded 5' primer, a second PCR ran 7 to 11 cycles. Each CDR3 protein is one row after TCRdb ran MiXCR on the 5' RACE reads. Altogether over 1,500,000 distinct CDR3 sequences are present, approximately 50% being singletons, with the ten largest covering about 2.1%. The sequencing input was blood. This receptor was identified in a woman in her thirties or forties in good health. This chain joins TRBV3-1 and TRBJ2-1, with D unclear. DNA of the CDR3: TGTGCCAGCAGCCACACAAGGCGTACGTTCTTC. Translation gives CASSHTRRTFF.